These 17 T cell receptor beta chains originate from one sample sequenced in a study of cytomegalovirus exposure and HLA in healthy donors (dated by TCRdb to about 2017). Library preparation was by the immunoSEQ multiplex PCR assay. A mixture of 60 forward primers for TCR Vbeta segments and 13 reverse primers for TCR Jbeta segments was used in the multiplex PCR. TCRdb holds this immuneACCESS table with in-frame rearrangements only. Some clones are missing; in checked studies, unresolved V genes explain under half, and the rest has no known cause. The table for this sample lists 80,000 or so clones; roughly 60% of them were counted only once. The ten largest make up 4.5% to 6% of the sample. The material sequenced was PBMCs. The source of these receptors is a man in his thirties or forties in good health and CMV-seropositive.

A few counts support this clone. This sequence joins TRBV2 and TRBJ1-1, with 7 nucleotides matching TRBD1. Germline CDR1 and CDR2: SNHLY and FYNNEI. V lost 3 bases to trimming and J lost 4 bases; unmatched junction nucleotides: 5. This CDR3 has 14 amino acids. The chain's CDR3 is CASSDWPGGTEAFF. CDR3 in DNA: TGTGCCAGCAGTGATTGGCCAGGGGGCACTGAAGCTTTCTTT.

This CDR3 reads CASSFPVPDRGDEQYF. In DNA form, the CDR3 reads TGTGCCAGCAGCTTTCCAGTTCCAGACAGGGGCGACGAGCAGTACTTC. This sequence joins TRBV7-6 and TRBJ2-7; TRBD1 agrees at 8 bases. Losses at the gene ends were 3 bases for V and 5 bases for J; bases not matched to a gene: 12. This CDR3 comprises 16 residues. Germline V gene sequence: CDR1 SGHVS, CDR2 FNYEAQ.

This chain connects TRBV5-1 to TRBJ2-2, with 7 positions matching TRBD2. Unmatched junction bases numbered 6, after V lost 0 bases and J lost 4 bases. In germline, CDR1 is SGHRS, CDR2 YFSETQ. CDR3 length: 16 residues. The CDR3 spells CASSLGAGGSTGELFF. The DNA for the CDR3 is TGCGCCAGCAGCTTGGGGGCCGGGGGGAGCACCGGGGAGCTGTTTTTT.

The sample holds one count of this clone. This rearrangement joins TRBV5-6 to TRBJ2-1; 8 nucleotides align to TRBD2. V gave up 3 bases and J gave up 7 bases; unmatched junction bases: 6. Germline values: CDR1 SGHDT, CDR2 YYEEEE. This CDR3 has 14 residues. The DNA for the CDR3 is TGTGCCAGCAGCTGGGAAGCGGGGGATAATGAGCAGTTCTTC. Its translation is CASSWEAGDNEQFF.

This chain connects TRBV7-9 to TRBJ1-2; tentatively, D is TRBD1 (5 bases). Germline V gene sequence: CDR1 SEHNR, CDR2 FQNEAQ (reference sequence). The CDR3 has 13 amino acids. V was shortened by 4 bases and J by 6 bases, with 12 bases between the two germline ends. The CDR3 protein is CASSYTTADGYTF. The CDR3 DNA reads TGTGCCAGCAGCTACACGACAGCTGATGGCTACACCTTC.

The rearrangement uses TRBV2 and TRBJ2-3, with 11 nucleotides matching TRBD2. V lost 4 bases and J lost 0; bases outside the gene matches: 21. The length of the CDR3 is 22 residues. The germline gives CDR1 SNHLY, CDR2 FYNNEI. CDR3 protein: CASSGDPQLMGTSGASTDTQYF. CDR3 DNA: TGTGCCAGCAGTGGGGACCCCCAGCTGATGGGGACTAGCGGAGCTAGCACAGATACGCAGTATTTT.

The chain links TRBV29-1 to TRBJ2-5, with D uncertain. V lost 6 bases to trimming and J lost 2 bases, with 10 bases between them. This CDR3 has 12 residues. Germline V lookup: CDR1 SQVTM, CDR2 ANQGSEA. CDR3 nucleotide sequence: TGCAGCGTCTCACCTGCGCAAGAGACCCAGTACTTC. It yields the protein CSVSPAQETQYF.

This chain links TRBV28 with TRBJ2-1, with TRBD2 identical over 10 bases. Looked up from germline, CDR1 is MDHEN and CDR2 is SYDVKM. Trimming took 5 bases from V and 4 from J; bases not matched to a gene: 8. The CDR3 extends over 16 amino acids. Here the CDR3 reads CASSTRAGGLYNEQFF. DNA of the CDR3: TGTGCCAGCAGTACCCGAGCGGGAGGGCTGTACAATGAGCAGTTCTTC.

In its sample, this clone was seen once. The chain is built from TRBV28 and TRBJ1-5; D gene ambiguous. The CDR3 sequence is 14 residues long. Trimming took off 7 bases at V and 5 bases at J, with 15 bases between the two ends. Germline loops: CDR1 MDHEN, CDR2 SYDVKM. The CDR3 nucleotides read TGTGCCAGCACCCTAACGCGGGGTGATCAGCCCCAGCATTTT. It codes for CASTLTRGDQPQHF. The complete variable domain, with remaining parts taken from reference TRBV28 and TRBJ1-5, reads DVKVTQSSRYLVKRTGEKVFLECVQDMDHENMFWYRQDPGLGLRLIYFSYDVKMKEKGDIPEGYSVSREKKERFSLILESASTNQTSMYLCASTLTRGDQPQHFGDGTRLSIL.

The DNA for the CDR3 is TGCGCCAGCAGCCAATCCGGACAGTCCGGGGAGCTGTTTTTT. It yields the protein CASSQSGQSGELFF. The chain has TRBV4-1 and TRBJ2-2; D perhaps matches TRBD1 (6 bases). CDR3 length: 14 residues. Trimming took 2 bases from V and 6 from J, leaving 10 bases between them. Germline V gene lookup returns CDR1 MGHRA and CDR2 YSYEKL.

The chain combines TRBV4-1 with TRBJ1-2; D possibly corresponds to TRBD1 (6 bases). Germline CDR1 reads MGHRA; CDR2 reads YSYEKL. There are 15 residues in the CDR3. The V and J ends lost 0 bases and 2 bases respectively, with 10 bases between them. The CDR3 is CASSQDPDRNYGYTF. CDR3 bases: TGCGCCAGCAGCCAAGATCCTGACAGGAACTATGGCTACACCTTC.

The chain carries TRBV7-2 and TRBJ2-7; D is possibly TRBD2 (5 bases). V lost 1 base and J lost 3, with 10 bases in between. CDR3 length: 14 amino acids. CDR1 is SGHTA, CDR2 FQGNSA, per germline. The CDR3 loop reads CASSLGLANYEQYF. The CDR3, as DNA: TGTGCCAGCAGCTTAGGCCTAGCCAACTACGAGCAGTACTTC.

The chain couples TRBV19 to TRBJ2-7; 9 positions match TRBD2. Germline V gene sequence: CDR1 LNHDA, CDR2 SQIVND (reference sequence). With 5 bases clipped from V and 2 bases from J, the junction kept 10 bases outside the gene matches. The CDR3 sequence is 16 residues long. The DNA of the CDR3 is TGTGCCAGTAGTGCCGCGGCGGGAGGGCAACCCTACGAGCAGTACTTC. Translation: CASSAAAGGQPYEQYF. The variable domain in full, with the rest retrieved from reference TRBV19 and TRBJ2-7, is DGGITQSPKYLFRKEGQNVTLSCEQNLNHDAMYWYRQDPGQGLRLIYYSQIVNDFQKGDIAEGYSVSREKKESFPLTVTSAQKNPTAFYLCASSAAAGGQPYEQYFGPGTRLTVT.

This clone was seen a handful of times. The chain is built from TRBV28 and TRBJ1-2; D is unclear. Trimming shortened V by 8 bases and J by 2 bases, and 15 bases separated the two germline ends. CDR3 length equals 14 residues. CDR1 MDHEN and CDR2 SYDVKM come from the germline V gene. The CDR3 DNA is TGTGCCAGCTCTAAAGGCGGGGTAAACTATGGCTACACCTTC. This encodes CASSKGGVNYGYTF.

The chain uses TRBV7-2 and TRBJ2-3; a weak D match, TRBD2 (6 bases). This CDR3 comprises 13 residues. Between the trimmed V and J ends, which lost 5 bases and 5 bases, there was a span of 11 bases. CDR1 SGHTA and CDR2 FQGNSA come from the germline V gene. CDR3 DNA sequence: TGTGCCAGCAGCGCCCGGCGGGGAGATACGCAGTATTTT. This codes for CASSARRGDTQYF.

V is TRBV7-2 and J is TRBJ2-3; 9 bases are a match to TRBD2. The J segment lost 5 bases and the V segment lost 1 base, leaving 7 bases of the junction unmatched. The CDR3 totals 16 residues. Germline values: CDR1 SGHTA, CDR2 FQGNSA. The CDR3: CASSLGLRGGKDTQYF. DNA for the CDR3: TGTGCCAGCAGCTTAGGTCTGCGGGGGGGCAAAGATACGCAGTATTTT.

The rearrangement uses TRBV10-3 and TRBJ1-5; 8 bases agree with TRBD1. With V trimmed by 2 bases and J by 5 bases, 2 bases remained unmatched. This CDR3 spans 14 amino acids. Germline CDR1 ENHRY, CDR2 SYGVKD. The CDR3 region has the DNA TGTGCCATCAGTGAGCAGGGGGCGGATCAGCCCCAGCATTTT. This encodes CAISEQGADQPQHF.